The 20 T cell receptor beta chains given below trace back to one sample, sequenced in a study of regulatory T cells in long-lasting Graves disease. Construction of TCR beta libraries relied on iRepertoire HTBI primers and on Arm-PCR targeting CDR3 regions. Each CDR3 protein is one row after TCRdb ran MiXCR on the multiplex PCR reads. The table lists about 360,000 distinct CDR3 sequences, about a sixth of them singletons, with around 20% in the top ten. Time point noted: newly diagnosed GD, antithyroid drugs for less than 3 months. Generation of the TCR library employed RNA extracted from PBMCs. This sample was shared with a second study, whose subject was T cells in Graves' hyperthyroidism and ophthalmopathy.

Sequencing was performed on peripheral blood mononuclear cells (PBMCs), taken at new diagnosis, from a patient treated with antithyroid drugs. These receptors were collected from a woman younger than 30 with Graves disease.

This clonotype was detected only a few times. The chain joins TRBV10-3 to TRBJ1-3; tentative D call: TRBD1 (6 bases). Germline CDR1 reads ENHRY; CDR2 reads SYGVKD. This CDR3 region has 13 residues. Trimming cost V 6 bases and J 1 base, with 7 bases left between them. CDR3: CAIRQGSGNTIYF. The CDR3 DNA reads as TGTGCCATCAGACAGGGTTCTGGAAACACCATATATTTT.

V is TRBV4-1 and J is TRBJ2-5, with 12 nucleotides matching TRBD1. The end of the DNA fits TRBJ2-1 better, so the J call may be wrong. Germline V gene data show CDR1 as MGHRA and CDR2 as YSYEKL. This CDR3 is 20 amino acids long. DNA of the CDR3: TGCGCCAGCAGCCAAGAATTGGGACAGGGGGCCGCCAACCGATACAATGAGCAGTTCTTC. It yields the protein CASSQELGQGAANRYNEQFF.

V and J are TRBV25-1 and TRBJ2-6; no clear D gene. The V end lost 0 bases, the J end lost 1 base, and 7 bases lay between the germline ends. CDR1 is MGHDK, CDR2 SYGVNS, per germline. The CDR3 covers 16 residues. CDR3 region: CASSEYVGSGANVLTF. The CDR3 bases are TGTGCCAGCAGTGAATATGTAGGGTCTGGGGCCAACGTCCTGACTTTC.

This clonotype was observed many times. V usage is TRBV12-3 or TRBV12-4 and J usage is TRBJ2-6, with 7 bases fitting TRBD1. V lost 6 bases to trimming and J lost 4 bases; unmatched junction nucleotides: 6. The CDR3 covers 15 residues. CDR3 region: CASRKTGEGANVLTF. Written as DNA, the CDR3 is TGTGCCAGCAGAAAAACAGGGGAAGGGGCCAACGTCCTGACTTTC.

This clonotype was counted ten times or more. The V call is TRBV3-1, the J call TRBJ2-1; D uncertain. Germline assignment: CDR1 LGHDT and CDR2 YNNKEL (reference sequence). CDR3 size: 12 residues. The V and J ends lost 5 bases and 9 bases respectively, with 11 bases between them. CDR3 DNA: TGTGCCAGCAGCGTCCCCTGGAGTGAGCAGTTCTTC. Amino acid sequence: CASSVPWSEQFF.

This clonotype was detected ten times or more. The rearrangement uses TRBV2 and TRBJ2-2; TRBD2 might be the D (6 bases). The germline V and J ends were trimmed by 7 bases and 5 bases, with 14 bases remaining between them. This CDR3 contains 14 residues. Looked up from germline, CDR1 is SNHLY and CDR2 is FYNNEI. The CDR3 DNA reads TGTGCCAGCACAGGGATTGGAGGGACCGGGGAGCTGTTTTTT. Its translation is CASTGIGGTGELFF.

This clonotype was counted many times. The chain is built from TRBV24-1 and TRBJ2-7; no definite D call. V dropped 4 bases and J dropped 0 bases, with 6 bases sitting between them. Looked up from germline, CDR1 is KGHDR and CDR2 is SFDVKD. The CDR3 sequence is 13 residues long. For the CDR3, the DNA is TGTGCCACCAGTGACGGATACTCCTACGAGCAGTACTTC. It translates to CATSDGYSYEQYF.

This clonotype was seen many times. V is TRBV20-1 and J is TRBJ2-3; TRBD2 is a possible D gene (5 bases). The CDR3 is 13 residues long. Germline V lookup: CDR1 DFQATT, CDR2 SNEGSKA (reference sequence). The V gene lost 6 bases and the J gene lost 1 base, with 11 bases spanning the gap. The CDR3 bases are TGCAGTGCGGATGGACTTGGCACAGATACGCAGTATTTT. Protein: CSADGLGTDTQYF.

As for this clonotype: A read error may be the cause here, since a much bigger clone is one base away. V usage is TRBV5-1 and J usage is TRBJ2-7; no firm D call. Germline V gene sequence: CDR1 SGHRS, CDR2 YFSETQ. V was pared by 1 base and J by 0 bases, with 8 bases between. CDR3 length: 14 residues. DNA for the CDR3: TGCGCCAGCAGCTTGCTCAGTCCCTCCTACGAGCAGTACTTC. This sequence encodes CASSLLSPSYEQYF.

CDR3 DNA sequence: TGTGCCAGCAACGATGGACGGAGCCCGTATGGCTACACCTTC. Encoded protein: CASNDGRSPYGYTF. The chain employs TRBV6-1 and TRBJ1-2; D remains unclear. CDR3 length: 14 residues. CDR1 is MNHNS, CDR2 SASEGT, per germline. V lost 7 bases, J lost 5 bases, and 17 bases lay in between.

The chain uses TRBV5-7 and TRBJ2-5; 9 nucleotides agree with TRBD1. TRBV5-7 is sorted into the ORF group, with uncertain function. Trimming removed 7 bases from V and 3 bases from J; junction bases left unmatched: 13. CDR3 length: 16 amino acids. CDR3 protein: CASPGPGGTGKETQYF. The CDR3 coding sequence is TGTGCCAGCCCCGGGCCCGGGGGGACAGGGAAAGAGACCCAGTACTTC.

CDR3: CASSLDLGLNYGYTF. The CDR3 DNA is TGTGCCAGCAGTTTAGATCTGGGATTGAACTATGGCTACACCTTC. The chain uses TRBV12-3 or TRBV12-4 and TRBJ1-2; D is unresolved. V was pared by 1 base and J by 2 bases, with 11 bases between. This CDR3 contains 15 residues.

This clonotype was seen ten or more times. This sequence joins TRBV5-1 and TRBJ2-7; 10 bases match TRBD1. CDR3 length equals 15 residues. J lost 7 bases, V lost 1 base, and 8 bases had no gene match. Germline CDR1 and CDR2: SGHRS and YFSETQ. The CDR3 is CASSLKGQGVGEQYF. CDR3 DNA sequence: TGCGCCAGCAGCTTGAAAGGACAGGGGGTAGGAGAGCAGTACTTC.

This clonotype has more than one count but fewer than ten. The rearrangement joins TRBV9 to TRBJ2-2, with 8 bases aligning to TRBD2. Germline assignment: CDR1 SGDLS and CDR2 YYNGEE. The V and J ends lost 4 bases and 7 bases, in that order; junction bases with no gene match: 9. The CDR3 loop spans 15 amino acids. The CDR3 region is CASSPGTSMNGELFF. The CDR3 DNA sequence: TGTGCCAGCAGCCCCGGGACTAGTATGAACGGGGAGCTGTTTTTT.

There are many counts of this clonotype. This chain uses TRBV20-1 with TRBJ1-5; D is perhaps TRBD1 (5 bases). The CDR3 totals 11 residues. V was pared by 6 bases and J by 2 bases, with 5 bases between. Per germline, CDR1 DFQATT and CDR2 SNEGSKA (reference sequence). The DNA of the CDR3 is TGCAGTGCACAGGGCAATCAGCCCCAGCATTTT. Encoded protein: CSAQGNQPQHF.

This clonotype was counted only a few times. CDR3 sequence reads: CASSLITGILNTEAFF. CDR3 DNA: TGCGCCAGCAGCTTAATCACAGGGATTTTGAACACTGAAGCTTTCTTT. V gene TRBV5-1 combines with J gene TRBJ1-1; the D gene is possibly TRBD1 (6 bases). Germline values: CDR1 SGHRS, CDR2 YFSETQ. The CDR3 spans 16 residues. V gave up 2 bases and J gave up 0 bases, with 14 bases separating them.

This clonotype was detected many times. The CDR3 loop is CAWSVLGRESYEQYF. In nucleotides, the CDR3 is TGTGCCTGGAGTGTACTGGGGCGGGAGAGCTACGAGCAGTACTTC. The V call is TRBV30, the J call TRBJ2-7; 7 positions match TRBD2. The CDR3 totals 15 residues. CDR1 GTSNPN and CDR2 SVGIG come from the germline V gene (reference sequence). V lost 0 bases to trimming and J lost 3 bases; unmatched junction nucleotides: 8. Drawing the rest from reference TRBV30 and TRBJ2-7, the complete variable domain is SQTIHQWPATLVQPVGSPLSLECTVEGTSNPNLYWYRQAAGRGLQLLFYSVGIGQISSEVPQNLSASRPQDRQFILSSKKLLLSDSGFYLCAWSVLGRESYEQYFGPGTRLTVT.

This clonotype was detected ten times or more. This chain uses TRBV16 with TRBJ2-7, with D maybe TRBD2 (5 bases). From germline, CDR1 is KGHSY and CDR2 FQNENV. The CDR3 has 14 amino acids. V gave up 0 bases and J gave up 0 bases, with 6 bases separating them. This CDR3 is CASSQSAGSYEQYF. The CDR3 DNA reads as TGTGCCAGCAGCCAATCCGCGGGCTCCTACGAGCAGTACTTC.

About this clonotype: At one of its ends the junction is not consistent with the germline gene, which may arise from a read error. The chain recombines TRBV19 with TRBJ2-5; 14 bases map to TRBD2. Germline CDR1 LNHDA, CDR2 SQIVND (reference sequence). This CDR3 is built from 17 residues. DNA for the CDR3: TGTGCCACTCAGGGGACTAGCGGGAGCCGGGGCTACAATGAGCAGTCCTTC. This encodes CATQGTSGSRGYNEQSF.

The chain has TRBV29-1 and TRBJ2-3; D is unresolved. The CDR3 spans 16 residues. The germline V and J ends were trimmed by 0 bases and 2 bases, with 15 bases remaining between them. From germline, CDR1 is SQVTM and CDR2 ANQGSEA. The CDR3 DNA follows: TGCAGCGTTGAAGATCGTACAGCAGAAGACACAGATACGCAGTATTTT. Its protein product is CSVEDRTAEDTDTQYF.